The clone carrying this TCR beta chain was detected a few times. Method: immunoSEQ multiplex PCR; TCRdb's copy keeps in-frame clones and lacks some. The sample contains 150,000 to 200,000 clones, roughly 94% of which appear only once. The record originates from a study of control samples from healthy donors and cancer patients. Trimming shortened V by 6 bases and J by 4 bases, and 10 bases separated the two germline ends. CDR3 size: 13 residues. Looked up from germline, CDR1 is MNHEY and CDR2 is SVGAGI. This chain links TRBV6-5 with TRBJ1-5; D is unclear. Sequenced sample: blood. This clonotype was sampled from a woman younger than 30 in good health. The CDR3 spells CASRRRRNQPQHF. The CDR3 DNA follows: TGTGCCAGCAGACGCCGACGGAATCAGCCCCAGCATTTT.